The 11 T cell receptor beta chains below come from one sample, sequenced in a study of T cell repertoires in cytomegalovirus infection. Each CDR3 protein is one row after TCRdb ran MiXCR on the reads. The table shows around 530,000 distinct CDR3 sequences, with more than 20% occurring only once. Sequenced material: PBMCs. The receptors shown here come from a human donor in good health (CMV status not recorded). Some clones in this sample may be carry-over from other donors' samples.

The chain links TRBV7-2 to TRBJ1-2; D is ambiguous. The germline CDR1 and CDR2 sequences are SGHTA and FQGNSA. This CDR3 has 17 amino acids. Between the trimmed V and J ends, which lost 1 base and 3 bases, there was a span of 18 bases. The CDR3 bases are TGTGCCAGCAGCTTAGTAGGCAGGCAAGCTTATCACTATGGCTACACCTTC. It specifies CASSLVGRQAYHYGYTF.

This clonotype was counted between two and nine times. The J gene is TRBJ2-5, the V gene TRBV20-1, with D possibly TRBD2 on 7 matching bases. With 1 base removed from V and 5 bases from J, the gap between germline ends came to 20 bases. CDR1 DFQATT and CDR2 SNEGSKA come from the germline V gene (reference sequence). This CDR3 has 16 amino acids. In DNA form, the CDR3 reads TGCAGTGCTAGAGTAAGGGGGAGGGGCATGCGGGAGACCCAGTACTTC. Translating gives CSARVRGRGMRETQYF.

The rearrangement uses TRBV28 and TRBJ1-4; perhaps TRBD1 as D (5 bases). This CDR3 region has 17 residues. Deletions cut 10 bases from V and 1 base from J, with 22 bases between. The germline gives CDR1 MDHEN, CDR2 SYDVKM. The CDR3 bases are TGTGCCACTACCACGGGGCGCTCTTCTTTAACTAATGAAAAACTGTTTTTT. The encoded protein is CATTTGRSSLTNEKLFF.

This clonotype was seen a handful of times. The chain couples TRBV20-1 to TRBJ2-1, with TRBD2 as a possible D gene (5 bases). This CDR3 is 13 amino acids long. The V end lost 3 bases, the J end lost 9 bases, and 15 bases lay between the germline ends. Germline V gives CDR1 DFQATT, CDR2 SNEGSKA (reference sequence). The CDR3 region has the DNA TGCAGTGCTAGCGGGGTGGGTGCGAGTGAGCAGTTCTTC. This gives the protein CSASGVGASEQFF.

This clonotype came up many times. The gene calls are TRBV7-6 and TRBJ2-1; 10 bases agree with TRBD2. CDR1 is SGHVS, CDR2 FNYEAQ, per germline. The V and J ends lost 5 bases and 4 bases, in that order; junction bases with no gene match: 5. The CDR3 runs to 15 residues. The CDR3 DNA reads TGTGCCAGCAGCAATAGCGGGAGGCCTTACAATGAGCAGTTCTTC. Protein sequence: CASSNSGRPYNEQFF.

The chain combines TRBV4-2 with TRBJ2-3, with 11 positions matching TRBD2. V lost 0 bases and J lost 5; bases outside the gene matches: 4. The CDR3 length is 16 residues. The germline gives CDR1 LGHNA, CDR2 YNFKEQ. Here the CDR3 DNA reads TGTGCCAGCAGCCAAGAGATCGGGACTAGCGGAGATACGCAGTATTTT. Translating it yields CASSQEIGTSGDTQYF.

V is TRBV6-6 and J is TRBJ2-5; 9 bases agree with TRBD1. Germline CDR1 MNHNY, CDR2 SVGAGI (reference sequence). After removal of 6 bases from V and 7 bases from J, the junction contained 12 bases not matched to a gene. This CDR3 comprises 15 residues. CDR3 DNA sequence: TGTGCCAGCAGACTACAGGGGGCTGAGGATTGGACCCAGTACTTC. Translation: CASRLQGAEDWTQYF.

The chain joins TRBV28 to TRBJ2-4; possible D gene TRBD2, 5 bases. This CDR3 is 14 amino acids long. Trimming cost V 6 bases and J 4 bases, with 13 bases left between them. Germline CDR1 MDHEN, CDR2 SYDVKM. The CDR3 here is CASSPAGFKNIQYF. CDR3 in DNA: TGTGCCAGCAGCCCCGCGGGTTTTAAAAACATTCAGTACTTC.

The chain couples TRBV6-8 to TRBJ2-1, with D unresolved. The V gene's germline CDR1 is MNHGY and CDR2 SAAAGT. Trimming cost V 4 bases and J 1 base, with 11 bases left between them. The CDR3 length is 15 residues. Written as DNA, the CDR3 is TGTGCCAGCAGTTCCCTAATAACGTCCTACAATGAGCAGTTCTTC. Its translation is CASSSLITSYNEQFF.

At least ten counts were recorded for this clonotype. The V gene is TRBV7-2, the J gene TRBJ2-2, with TRBD2 matching over 12 bases. The CDR3 consists of 16 residues. Per germline, CDR1 SGHTA and CDR2 FQGNSA. V was pared by 7 bases and J by 6 bases, with 9 bases of the junction left unmatched. The CDR3 sequence is CASTRLAGVEAGELFF. For the CDR3, the DNA is TGTGCCAGCACCAGACTAGCGGGAGTTGAAGCCGGGGAGCTGTTTTTT.

This clonotype was counted a few times. The V gene is TRBV7-2, the J gene TRBJ2-1; no definite D call. V shed 3 bases and J shed 7 bases, with 10 bases lying between them. The CDR3 consists of 13 residues. Looked up from germline, CDR1 is SGHTA and CDR2 is FQGNSA. CDR3: CASSLANLNEQFF. In DNA, the CDR3 is TGTGCCAGCAGCTTGGCCAATTTGAATGAGCAGTTCTTC.